This passage covers 21 T cell receptor beta chains from one sample sequenced in a study of early stage breast cancer tumors. Data came from immunoSEQ multiplex PCR; TCRdb stores just in-frame clones and leaves some out. The sample holds approximately 50,000 clones; about 83% are singletons and the top ten take 3% to 3.5%. Input material: blood. These receptors originate from a person aged 30 to 39 with breast cancer.

The genes are TRBV4-2 and TRBJ1-1; D is perhaps TRBD1 (5 bases). The germline gives CDR1 LGHNA, CDR2 YNFKEQ. The CDR3 contains 12 residues. Trimming took 3 bases from V and 10 from J, leaving 12 bases between them. CDR3 nucleotides: TGTGCCAGCAGCCAGGCGACAGACAGAGCTTTCTTT. Translation: CASSQATDRAFF.

The chain carries TRBV19 and TRBJ2-3; D not certain. V shed 5 bases and J shed 4 bases, with 10 bases lying between them. Germline lookup yields CDR1 LNHDA and CDR2 SQIVND (reference sequence). The CDR3 length is 13 residues. The CDR3 nucleotides read TGTGCCAGTAGTCGGGTATCGGCAGATACGCAGTATTTT. Protein: CASSRVSADTQYF. The complete variable domain, with remaining parts taken from reference TRBV19 and TRBJ2-3, reads DGGITQSPKYLFRKEGQNVTLSCEQNLNHDAMYWYRQDPGQGLRLIYYSQIVNDFQKGDIAEGYSVSREKKESFPLTVTSAQKNPTAFYLCASSRVSADTQYFGPGTRLTVL.

This chain joins TRBV4-1 and TRBJ2-7; TRBD1 aligns across 11 bases. CDR1 MGHRA and CDR2 YSYEKL come from the germline V gene. The CDR3 totals 17 residues. The V and J ends lost 0 bases and 6 bases, in that order; junction bases with no gene match: 10. The CDR3 here is CASSQDSGKGTGGEQYF. CDR3 DNA: TGCGCCAGCAGCCAAGATTCAGGGAAAGGGACAGGGGGCGAGCAGTACTTC.

The chain combines TRBV28 with TRBJ1-5; no clear D. The CDR3 runs 12 residues. Germline V CDR1 and CDR2: MDHEN, SYDVKM. Trimming took 10 bases from V and 3 from J, leaving 10 bases between them. The CDR3 DNA reads TGTGCCATCACGGGCCCCAATCAGCCCCAGCATTTT. Residues: CAITGPNQPQHF.

This chain joins TRBV15 and TRBJ2-7; D is unresolved. The germline V gene encodes CDR1 LNHNV and CDR2 YYDKDF (reference sequence). This CDR3 has 15 amino acids. Trimming shortened V by 2 bases and J by 4 bases, and 15 bases separated the two germline ends. The CDR3 nucleotides read TGTGCCACCAGCAGATTTCCCCAGGCAGGATACGAGCAGTACTTC. Its translation: CATSRFPQAGYEQYF.

The CDR3 reads CASRMGQSETEAFF. CDR3 coding DNA: TGTGCCAGTAGGATGGGACAGAGTGAAACTGAAGCTTTCTTT. The genes are TRBV19 and TRBJ1-1; 7 bases align to TRBD1. Germline V lookup: CDR1 LNHDA, CDR2 SQIVND (reference sequence). V trimming: 6 bases; J trimming: 5 bases; junction bases outside the gene matches: 9. The CDR3 spans 14 residues.

The chain uses TRBV27 and TRBJ2-1; 8 bases match TRBD2. V gave up 5 bases and J gave up 7 bases; unmatched junction bases: 13. Germline CDR1 and CDR2: MNHEY and SMNVEV (reference sequence). The CDR3 is 16 residues long. CDR3 nucleotides: TGTGCCAGCAGTCCCCGGCTTCGAGCGGGAGTTAATGAGCAGTTCTTC. Its translation is CASSPRLRAGVNEQFF.

About this clone itself: This sample also contains other DNA sequences that code for the same CDR3. The chain has TRBV11-3 and TRBJ2-2; TRBD2 is a possible D gene (5 bases). Germline assignment: CDR1 SGHNT and CDR2 YENEEA. The CDR3 runs to 12 residues. V lost 2 bases and J lost 7, with 5 bases in between. CDR3 sequence: CASSLRGGELFF. The CDR3 coding sequence is TGTGCCAGCAGCTTACGGGGCGGGGAGCTGTTTTTT. The full variable domain, with the rest looked up from reference TRBV11-3 and TRBJ2-2, is EAGVVQSPRYKIIEKKQPVAFWCNPISGHNTLYWYLQNLGQGPELLIRYENEEAVDDSQLPKDRFSAERLKGVDSTLKIQPAELGDSAVYLCASSLRGGELFFGEGSRLTVL.

This clone appeared a few times. The J gene is TRBJ2-7, the V gene TRBV2, with D uncertain. The length of the CDR3 is 11 residues. Germline CDR1 SNHLY, CDR2 FYNNEI. V was shortened by 4 bases and J by 4 bases, with 5 bases between the two germline ends. The chain's CDR3 is CASSVRYEQYF. The CDR3 DNA is TGTGCCAGCAGTGTTCGGTACGAGCAGTACTTC.

For the CDR3, the DNA is TGCGCCAGCAGCCAAGGACAGGGGCTCGGGCCCAACGAAAAACTGTTTTTT. Residues: CASSQGQGLGPNEKLFF. The rearrangement joins TRBV4-3 to TRBJ1-4, with TRBD1 matching over 8 bases. V was pared by 1 base and J by 8 bases, with 12 bases of the junction left unmatched. The CDR3 spans 17 residues. In germline, CDR1 is LGHNA, CDR2 YSLEER.

The V call is TRBV11-3, the J call TRBJ1-1; D is unresolved. Germline V CDR1 and CDR2: SGHNT, YENEEA. V lost 8 bases to trimming and J lost 7 bases, with 14 bases between them. The CDR3 is 12 amino acids. In DNA form, the CDR3 reads TGTGCCAGCTCTGTCGAGGAAGGTGAAGCTTTCTTT. As protein: CASSVEEGEAFF.

The chain combines TRBV25-1 with TRBJ1-1, with D uncertain. From germline, CDR1 is MGHDK and CDR2 SYGVNS. V shed 2 bases and J shed 0 bases, with 19 bases lying between them. The CDR3 is 18 amino acids. For the CDR3, the DNA is TGTGCCAGCAGTGAACCCCGGGGAGGCCCACTAATGAACACTGAAGCTTTCTTT. This codes for CASSEPRGGPLMNTEAFF.

This chain uses TRBV4-3 with TRBJ1-2; possibly TRBD1 for D (5 bases). V was clipped by 0 bases and J by 4 bases, with 15 bases between them. CDR1 is LGHNA, CDR2 YSLEER, per germline. The CDR3 loop spans 16 amino acids. The CDR3 DNA reads TGCGCCAGCAGCCAAGACGAAGCTACGGGGGTCTATGGCTACACCTTC. This codes for CASSQDEATGVYGYTF.

The chain links TRBV28 to TRBJ1-2; D may be TRBD1 (6 bases). There are 16 residues in the CDR3. The ends were cut back, 5 bases at V and 1 base at J, with 17 bases in the middle. Germline-derived CDR1 and CDR2 are MDHEN and SYDVKM. The CDR3 protein is CASSGPEGGINYGYTF. DNA of the CDR3: TGTGCCAGCAGTGGACCTGAAGGGGGGATTAACTATGGCTACACCTTC.

This clone came up once. This chain links TRBV6-4 with TRBJ1-4; D is undetermined. The CDR3 covers 14 residues. Trimming took 0 bases from V and 5 from J, leaving 7 bases between them. Germline V gives CDR1 MRHNA, CDR2 SNTAGT. DNA of the CDR3: TGTGCCAGCAGTGACTCGCACGGGAATGAAAAACTGTTTTTT. Encoded protein: CASSDSHGNEKLFF.

In this sample, this clone turned up once. The CDR3 protein is CASSSRGWGETQYF. CDR3 nucleotide sequence: TGCGCCAGCAGCTCCAGGGGATGGGGGGAGACCCAGTACTTC. The V call is TRBV5-1, the J call TRBJ2-5, with D possibly TRBD1 on 6 matching bases. The CDR3 is 14 amino acids. Trimming removed 3 bases from V and 5 bases from J, with 14 bases in between. Germline CDR1 is SGHRS and CDR2 is YFSETQ.

The genes are TRBV9 and TRBJ2-3; 10 bases align to TRBD2. Germline V gene lookup returns CDR1 SGDLS and CDR2 YYNGEE. V shed 0 bases, J shed 1 base, and the junction held 2 bases outside the gene matches. This CDR3 comprises 16 residues. CDR3 loop: CASSVVLAGGTDTQYF. In nucleotides, the CDR3 is TGTGCCAGCAGCGTAGTTCTAGCGGGAGGCACAGATACGCAGTATTTT.

V gene TRBV29-1 combines with J gene TRBJ2-5, with D possibly called TRBD1 or TRBD2 (5 bases each). The CDR3 is 12 residues long. V was pared by 4 bases and J by 9 bases, with 15 bases between. Looked up from germline, CDR1 is SQVTM and CDR2 is ANQGSEA. The CDR3 DNA sequence: TGCAGCGTTGCCCGGGACCCCGAGGCCCAGTACTTC. Translating it yields CSVARDPEAQYF.

The chain joins TRBV18 to TRBJ1-3, with 7 bases identical to TRBD1. In germline, CDR1 is KGHSH, CDR2 LQKENI. This CDR3 region has 17 residues. V shed 3 bases, J shed 0 bases, and the junction held 8 bases outside the gene matches. This CDR3 reads CASSPGGGGSSGNTIYF. The CDR3 DNA sequence: TGTGCCAGCTCACCGGGTGGAGGGGGCAGCTCTGGAAACACCATATATTTT.

V usage is TRBV7-6 and J usage is TRBJ1-1; D unclear. The CDR3 covers 13 residues. The germline V gene has CDR1 SGHVS and CDR2 FNYEAQ. V lost 1 base and J 5 bases, leaving 8 bases between the germline ends. The CDR3 DNA follows: TGTGCCAGCAGCTTAGGGCTAGGGACTGAAGCTTTCTTT. Protein product: CASSLGLGTEAFF. Using reference TRBV7-6 and TRBJ1-1 for the parts outside the CDR3, the full variable domain is GAGVSQSPRYKVTKRGQDVALRCDPISGHVSLYWYRQALGQGPEFLTYFNYEAQQDKSGLPNDRFSAERPEGSISTLTIQRTEQRDSAMYRCASSLGLGTEAFFGQGTRLTVV.

The rearrangement links TRBV7-2 to TRBJ2-2; TRBD1 agrees at 9 bases. After removal of 8 bases from V and 4 bases from J, the junction contained 8 bases not matched to a gene. CDR1 and CDR2 (germline): SGHTA, FQGNSA. This CDR3 spans 15 amino acids. CDR3 in DNA: TGTGCCAGCTCCGCCGGGACAGGGACCACCGGGGAGCTGTTTTTT. Translation: CASSAGTGTTGELFF.